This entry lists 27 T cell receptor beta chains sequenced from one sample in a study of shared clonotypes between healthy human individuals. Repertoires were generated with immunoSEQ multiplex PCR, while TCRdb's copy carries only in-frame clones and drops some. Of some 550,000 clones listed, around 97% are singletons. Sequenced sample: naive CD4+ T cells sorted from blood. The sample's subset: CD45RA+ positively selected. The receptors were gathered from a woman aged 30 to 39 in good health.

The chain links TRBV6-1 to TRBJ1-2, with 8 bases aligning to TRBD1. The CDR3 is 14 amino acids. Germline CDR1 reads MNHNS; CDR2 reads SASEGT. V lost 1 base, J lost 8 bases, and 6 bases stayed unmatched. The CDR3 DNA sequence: TGTGCCAGCAGTGAAGGGACAGGGCCATCCGGCTACACCTTC. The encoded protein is CASSEGTGPSGYTF.

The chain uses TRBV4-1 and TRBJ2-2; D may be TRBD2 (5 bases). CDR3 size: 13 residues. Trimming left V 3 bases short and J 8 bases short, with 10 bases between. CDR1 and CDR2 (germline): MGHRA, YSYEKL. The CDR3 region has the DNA TGCGCCAGCAGCCAGATGGAGGCGGGGGAGCTGTTTTTT. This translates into CASSQMEAGELFF.

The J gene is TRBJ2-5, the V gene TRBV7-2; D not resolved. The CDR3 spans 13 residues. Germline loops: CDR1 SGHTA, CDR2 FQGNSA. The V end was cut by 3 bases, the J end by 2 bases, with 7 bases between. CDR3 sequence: CASSFGSQETQYF. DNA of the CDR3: TGTGCCAGCAGCTTCGGGTCTCAAGAGACCCAGTACTTC. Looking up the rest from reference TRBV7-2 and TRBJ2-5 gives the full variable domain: GAGVSQSPSNKVTEKGKDVELRCDPISGHTALYWYRQSLGQGLEFLIYFQGNSAPDKSGLPSDRFSAERTGGSVSTLTIQRTQQEDSAVYLCASSFGSQETQYFGPGTRLLVL.

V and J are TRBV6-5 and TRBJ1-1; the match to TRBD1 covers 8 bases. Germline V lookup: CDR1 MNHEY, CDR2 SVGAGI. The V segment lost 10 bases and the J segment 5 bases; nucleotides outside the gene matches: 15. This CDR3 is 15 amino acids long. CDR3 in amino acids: CATRLLGQGGTEAFF. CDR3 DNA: TGTGCCACACGACTCCTAGGACAGGGAGGTACTGAAGCTTTCTTT.

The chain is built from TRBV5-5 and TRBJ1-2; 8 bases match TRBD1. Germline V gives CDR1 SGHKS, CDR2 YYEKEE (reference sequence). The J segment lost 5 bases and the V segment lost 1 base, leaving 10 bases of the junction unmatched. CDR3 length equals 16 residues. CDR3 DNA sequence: TGTGCCAGCAGCTTGACCGGACAGGGAAAGTTTTATGGCTACACCTTC. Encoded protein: CASSLTGQGKFYGYTF.

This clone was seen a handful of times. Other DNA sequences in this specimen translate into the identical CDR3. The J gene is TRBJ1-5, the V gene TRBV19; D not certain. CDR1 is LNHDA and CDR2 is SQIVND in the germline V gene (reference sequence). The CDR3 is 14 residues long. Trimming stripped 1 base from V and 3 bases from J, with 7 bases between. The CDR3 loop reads CASSIVGSNQPQHF. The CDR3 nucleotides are TGTGCCAGTAGTATAGTGGGGTCCAATCAGCCCCAGCATTTT.

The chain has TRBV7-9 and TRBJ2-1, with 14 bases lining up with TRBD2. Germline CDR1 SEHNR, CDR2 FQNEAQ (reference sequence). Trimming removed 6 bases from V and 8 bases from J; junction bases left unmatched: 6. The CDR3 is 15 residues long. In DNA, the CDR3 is TGTGCCAGCAGTCAAGGGGGACTAGCGGGAGATGAGCAGTTCTTC. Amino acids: CASSQGGLAGDEQFF.

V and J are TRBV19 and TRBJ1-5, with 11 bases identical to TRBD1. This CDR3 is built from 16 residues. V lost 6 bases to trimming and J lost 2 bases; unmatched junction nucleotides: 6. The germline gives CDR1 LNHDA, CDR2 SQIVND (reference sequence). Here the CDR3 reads CASRPGTGGGNQPQHF. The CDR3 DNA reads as TGTGCCAGTAGACCTGGGACAGGGGGAGGCAATCAGCCCCAGCATTTT.

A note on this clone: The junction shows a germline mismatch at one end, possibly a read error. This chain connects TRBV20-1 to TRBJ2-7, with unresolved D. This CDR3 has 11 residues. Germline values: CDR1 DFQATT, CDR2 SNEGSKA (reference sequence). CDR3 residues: CSARGGDTSIF. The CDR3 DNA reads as TGCAGTGCTAGAGGGGGTGACACTTCTATATTC.

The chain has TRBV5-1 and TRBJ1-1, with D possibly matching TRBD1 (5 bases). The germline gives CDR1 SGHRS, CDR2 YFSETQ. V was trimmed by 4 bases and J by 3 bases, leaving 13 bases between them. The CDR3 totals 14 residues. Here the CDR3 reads CASSRPTEDTEAFF. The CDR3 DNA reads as TGCGCCAGCAGCCGTCCGACAGAGGACACTGAAGCTTTCTTT.

CDR3 nucleotides: TGTGCCAGCAGCGGATCCAGGGGTGGCTCCTACAATGAGCAGTTCTTC. It encodes CASSGSRGGSYNEQFF. The chain is built from TRBV7-7 and TRBJ2-1; D possibly corresponds to TRBD1 (6 bases). Germline CDR1 SSHAT, CDR2 FNYEAQ (reference sequence). This CDR3 region has 16 residues. Trimming cost V 5 bases and J 0 bases, with 14 bases left between them.

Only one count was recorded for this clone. CDR3 sequence: CASSSAGLANNEQFF. CDR3 DNA: TGCGCCAGCAGCTCGGCTGGACTAGCCAACAATGAGCAGTTCTTC. This chain connects TRBV4-1 to TRBJ2-1; 8 nucleotides line up with TRBD2. This CDR3 comprises 15 residues. V gave up 5 bases and J gave up 5 bases; unmatched junction bases: 8. Germline CDR1 is MGHRA and CDR2 is YSYEKL.

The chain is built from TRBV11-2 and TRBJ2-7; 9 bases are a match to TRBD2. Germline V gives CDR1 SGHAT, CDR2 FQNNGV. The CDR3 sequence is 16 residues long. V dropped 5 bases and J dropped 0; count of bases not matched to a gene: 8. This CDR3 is CASSQGLARSSYEQYF. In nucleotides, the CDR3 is TGTGCCAGCAGCCAAGGACTAGCGCGAAGCTCCTACGAGCAGTACTTC.

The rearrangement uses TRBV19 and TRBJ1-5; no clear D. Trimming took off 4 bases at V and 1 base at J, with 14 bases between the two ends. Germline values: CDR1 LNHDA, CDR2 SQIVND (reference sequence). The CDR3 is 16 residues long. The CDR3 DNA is TGTGCCAGTAGTAAGTCCCAGGATTACAGCAATCAGCCCCAGCATTTT. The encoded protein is CASSKSQDYSNQPQHF.

CDR3 in DNA: TGCGCCAGCAGCTTGGCAGAGCGCTACGGTGCCTACGAGCAGTACTTC. Translated: CASSLAERYGAYEQYF. The chain employs TRBV5-1 and TRBJ2-7; no clear D. Trimming removed 0 bases at V and 2 bases at J, with 15 bases between. The CDR3 runs to 16 residues. Germline V gives CDR1 SGHRS, CDR2 YFSETQ. Full variable domain (missing parts from reference TRBV5-1 and TRBJ2-7): KAGVTQTPRYLIKTRGQQVTLSCSPISGHRSVSWYQQTPGQGLQFLFEYFSETQRNKGNFPGRFSGRQFSNSRSEMNVSTLELGDSALYLCASSLAERYGAYEQYFGPGTRLTVT.

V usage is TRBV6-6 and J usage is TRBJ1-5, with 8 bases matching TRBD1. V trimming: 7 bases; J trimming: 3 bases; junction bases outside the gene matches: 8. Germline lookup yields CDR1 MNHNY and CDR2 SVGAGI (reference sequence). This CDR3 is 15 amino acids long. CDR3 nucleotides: TGTGCCAGCAATCCCGGGACAGGTCCCAATCAGCCCCAGCATTTT. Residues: CASNPGTGPNQPQHF.

CDR3 sequence: CASRSGALNYGYTF. In DNA, the CDR3 is TGTGCCAGCAGGTCCGGGGCCTTAAACTATGGCTACACCTTC. The rearrangement joins TRBV28 to TRBJ1-2; TRBD1 is a possible D gene (5 bases). Looked up from germline, CDR1 is MDHEN and CDR2 is SYDVKM. The CDR3 is 14 residues long. Deletions cut 6 bases from V and 2 bases from J, with 13 bases between.

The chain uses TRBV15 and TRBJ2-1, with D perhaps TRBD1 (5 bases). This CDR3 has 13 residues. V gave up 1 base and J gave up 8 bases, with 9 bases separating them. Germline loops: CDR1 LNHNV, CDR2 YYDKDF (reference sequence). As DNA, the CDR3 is TGTGCCACCAGCAGAGTGGCCAGGGATGAGCAGTTCTTC. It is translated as CATSRVARDEQFF.

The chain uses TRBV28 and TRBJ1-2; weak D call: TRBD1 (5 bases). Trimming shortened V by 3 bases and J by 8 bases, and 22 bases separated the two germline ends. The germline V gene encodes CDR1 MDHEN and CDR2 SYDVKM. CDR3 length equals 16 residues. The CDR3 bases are TGTGCCAGCAGTTTTAGAGGAGCGACAGCCCGCTGGGGCTACACCTTC. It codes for CASSFRGATARWGYTF.

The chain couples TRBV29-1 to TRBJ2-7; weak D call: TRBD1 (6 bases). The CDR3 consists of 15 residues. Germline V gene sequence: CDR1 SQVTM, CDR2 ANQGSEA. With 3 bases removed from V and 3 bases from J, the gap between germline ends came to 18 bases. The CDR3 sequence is CSVEEGGYDFYEQYF. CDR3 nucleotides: TGCAGCGTTGAGGAAGGGGGTTATGATTTCTACGAGCAGTACTTC.

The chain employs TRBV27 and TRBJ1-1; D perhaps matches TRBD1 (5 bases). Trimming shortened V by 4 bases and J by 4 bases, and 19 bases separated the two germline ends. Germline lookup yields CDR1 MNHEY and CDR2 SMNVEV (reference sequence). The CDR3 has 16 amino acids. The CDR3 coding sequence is TGTGCCAGCAGTTACGGCACCACCCCCAGGGTCACTGAAGCTTTCTTT. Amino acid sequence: CASSYGTTPRVTEAFF.

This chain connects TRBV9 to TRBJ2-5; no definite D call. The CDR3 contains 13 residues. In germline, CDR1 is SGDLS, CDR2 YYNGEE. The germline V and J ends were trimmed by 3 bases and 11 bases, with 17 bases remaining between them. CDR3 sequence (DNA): TGTGCCAGCAGCGGCCCATACCTCACGGAGCAGTACTTC. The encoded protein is CASSGPYLTEQYF.

CDR3 sequence (DNA): TGTGCCAGCTCACCACCAGGGGAAGGGACCAACACTGAAGCTTTCTTT. It specifies CASSPPGEGTNTEAFF. The rearrangement links TRBV18 to TRBJ1-1; a possible D gene is TRBD1 (5 bases). Trimming shortened V by 0 bases and J by 2 bases, and 13 bases separated the two germline ends. This CDR3 spans 16 amino acids. The V gene's germline CDR1 is KGHSH and CDR2 LQKENI.

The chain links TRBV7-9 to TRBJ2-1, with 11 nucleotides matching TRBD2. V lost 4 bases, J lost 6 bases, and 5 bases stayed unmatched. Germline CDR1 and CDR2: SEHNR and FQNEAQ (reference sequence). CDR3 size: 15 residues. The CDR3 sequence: CASSYGTSGLNEQFF. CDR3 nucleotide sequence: TGTGCCAGCAGCTACGGGACTAGCGGACTCAATGAGCAGTTCTTC.

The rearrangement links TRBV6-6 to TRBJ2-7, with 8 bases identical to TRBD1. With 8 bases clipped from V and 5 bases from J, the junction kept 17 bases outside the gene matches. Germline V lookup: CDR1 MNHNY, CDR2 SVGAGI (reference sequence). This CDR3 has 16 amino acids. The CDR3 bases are TGTGCCAGCGGCCCTACCGGGACAGGCCTCTGGGACGAGCAGTACTTC. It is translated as CASGPTGTGLWDEQYF.

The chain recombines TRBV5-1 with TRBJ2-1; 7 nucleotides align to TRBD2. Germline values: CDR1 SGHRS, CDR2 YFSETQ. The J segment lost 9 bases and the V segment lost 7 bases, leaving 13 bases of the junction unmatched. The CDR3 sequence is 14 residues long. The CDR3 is CASERTSIAGEQFF. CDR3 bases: TGCGCCAGCGAGAGGACTAGTATAGCGGGTGAGCAGTTCTTC.

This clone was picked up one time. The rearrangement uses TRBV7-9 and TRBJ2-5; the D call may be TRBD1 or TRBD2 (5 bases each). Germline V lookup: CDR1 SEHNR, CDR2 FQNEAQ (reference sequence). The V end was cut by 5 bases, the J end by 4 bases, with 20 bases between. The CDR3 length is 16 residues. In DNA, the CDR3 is TGTGCCAGCAGCCCCCTTTTCATCGGGGCAAGAGAGACCCAGTACTTC. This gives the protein CASSPLFIGARETQYF.